The clone carrying this T cell receptor beta chain was observed a few times. Via MiXCR, TCRdb re-called the RACE reads, giving one row per CDR3 protein. The data contain some 300,000 distinct CDR3 sequences, approximately 5% of them seen just once; the ten biggest clones take up under 9.5%. The data stem from a study of human T cells and chemical hapten exposure. Regarding time point: pre-sensitization, week 0. Treatment in this sample: therapeutic diphenylcyclopropenone sensitization with weekly scalp DPC. The J segment lost 0 bases and the V segment lost 0 bases, leaving 3 bases of the junction unmatched. This CDR3 has 16 residues. Per the germline V gene, CDR1 is MNHNY and CDR2 is SVGAGI (reference sequence).

This sequence was found in a woman aged 18-35 years with alopecia areata. Some clones in this sample may be carry-over from other donors' samples. This chain uses TRBV6-6 with TRBJ2-3; 7 bases align to TRBD1. This specimen consisted of whole blood, obtained in connection with sensitization to the hapten diphenylcyclopropenone (DPC). CDR3 amino acids: CASSYSGTASTDTQYF. CDR3 DNA sequence: TGTGCCAGCAGTTACTCCGGGACAGCTAGCACAGATACGCAGTATTTT.